A single sample is the source of the 19 T cell receptor beta chains below, sequenced in a study of cytomegalovirus exposure and HLA in healthy donors. The PCR had 60 Vbeta and 13 Jbeta primers. Sequenced by immunoSEQ multiplex PCR; TCRdb stores in-frame clones only, minus some. The sample has some 170,000 clones, around three quarters seen once. Sequencing input: PBMCs. These receptors originate from a woman aged 40-49 years in good health and CMV-seronegative.

The V gene is TRBV30, the J gene TRBJ1-5, with a tentative D call TRBD1 (6 bases). There are 17 residues in the CDR3. V was cut by 5 bases and J by 1 base, with 21 bases left in between. Germline V gene data show CDR1 as GTSNPN and CDR2 as SVGIG (reference sequence). In nucleotides, the CDR3 is TGTGCCTGGGCCAGTAGGCTCAGGGGAGGGAGCAATCAGCCCCAGCATTTT. Residues: CAWASRLRGGSNQPQHF.

V and J are TRBV4-1 and TRBJ2-5, with D possibly TRBD2 on 6 matching bases. CDR1 is MGHRA and CDR2 is YSYEKL in the germline V gene. CDR3 length: 15 amino acids. Trimming removed 3 bases from V and 5 bases from J, with 16 bases in between. CDR3 loop: CASSHPTSLAETQYF. As DNA, the CDR3 is TGCGCCAGCAGCCACCCGACTAGTTTAGCCGAGACCCAGTACTTC.

V and J are TRBV7-9 and TRBJ1-2; 7 nucleotides line up with TRBD1. The CDR3 is made up of 15 amino acids. Germline loops: CDR1 SEHNR, CDR2 FQNEAQ (reference sequence). Germline trimming cut 0 bases from V and 4 bases from J; bases unmatched to any gene: 5. The CDR3 DNA reads as TGTGCCAGCAGCTTAGCGGGGGGACAGCCCTATGGCTACACCTTC. Amino acids: CASSLAGGQPYGYTF. Full variable domain (rest looked up from reference TRBV7-9 and TRBJ1-2): DTGVSQNPRHKITKRGQNVTFRCDPISEHNRLYWYRQTLGQGPEFLTYFQNEAQLEKSRLLSDRFSAERPKGSFSTLEIQRTEQGDSAMYLCASSLAGGQPYGYTFGSGTRLTVV.

The J gene is TRBJ1-2, the V gene TRBV28; D unresolved. CDR3 length: 12 residues. The germline V gene has CDR1 MDHEN and CDR2 SYDVKM. Deletions cut 4 bases from V and 1 base from J, with 4 bases between. The CDR3, as DNA: TGTGCCAGCAGTTCCCTTAACTATGGCTACACCTTC. Amino acids: CASSSLNYGYTF.

For this clone: The sample contains more than one DNA sequence encoding this CDR3. The chain employs TRBV2 and TRBJ2-5, with 7 positions matching TRBD1. The germline V gene encodes CDR1 SNHLY and CDR2 FYNNEI. The trim removed 4 bases at V and 4 bases at J, leaving 3 bases unmatched. The length of the CDR3 is 13 residues. The CDR3 loop is CASSGQGVETQYF. The CDR3 DNA is TGTGCCAGCAGTGGACAGGGAGTAGAGACCCAGTACTTC.

The chain recombines TRBV5-1 with TRBJ1-4, with D uncertain. V lost 0 bases and J lost 7, with 7 bases in between. In germline, CDR1 is SGHRS, CDR2 YFSETQ. The CDR3 consists of 13 residues. The DNA for the CDR3 is TGCGCCAGCAGCTTGGGAGTTGGTGAAAAACTGTTTTTT. Its protein product is CASSLGVGEKLFF.

The chain links TRBV5-1 to TRBJ2-3; D unclear. CDR3 size: 14 residues. Trimming took off 0 bases at V and 5 bases at J, with 10 bases between the two ends. Per germline, CDR1 SGHRS and CDR2 YFSETQ. The CDR3 nucleotides are TGCGCCAGCAGCTTGGGCAGGTTGGGAGATACGCAGTATTTT. It codes for CASSLGRLGDTQYF.

V is TRBV7-9 and J is TRBJ2-2; TRBD1 might be the D (6 bases). The germline gives CDR1 SEHNR, CDR2 FQNEAQ (reference sequence). The CDR3 totals 17 residues. V was shortened by 5 bases and J by 4 bases, with 20 bases between the two germline ends. The CDR3 here is CASSPFSLMGATGELFF. CDR3 DNA sequence: TGTGCCAGCAGCCCATTTTCTTTAATGGGGGCCACCGGGGAGCTGTTTTTT.

This chain connects TRBV27 to TRBJ2-2; 9 bases map to TRBD2. Germline CDR1 and CDR2: MNHEY and SMNVEV (reference sequence). The V segment lost 6 bases and the J segment 6 bases; nucleotides outside the gene matches: 5. The CDR3 runs 14 residues. The DNA of the CDR3 is TGTGCCAGCAGGGGGACTAGCTCATCCGGGGAGCTGTTTTTT. Protein product: CASRGTSSSGELFF.

The chain combines TRBV7-8 with TRBJ1-5, with 7 bases that match TRBD1. Losses at the gene ends were 5 bases for V and 0 bases for J; bases not matched to a gene: 7. In germline, CDR1 is SGHVS, CDR2 FQNEAQ. The CDR3 totals 16 residues. This chain's CDR3 is CASSQRDSYSNQPQHF. CDR3 bases: TGTGCCAGCAGCCAAAGGGACAGTTATAGCAATCAGCCCCAGCATTTT. Looking up the rest from reference TRBV7-8 and TRBJ1-5 gives the full variable domain: GAGVSQSPRYKVAKRGQDVALRCDPISGHVSLFWYQQALGQGPEFLTYFQNEAQLDKSGLPSDRFFAERPEGSVSTLKIQRTQQEDSAVYLCASSQRDSYSNQPQHFGDGTRLSIL.

V usage is TRBV5-1 and J usage is TRBJ1-1, with TRBD1 matching 7 bases. The CDR3 extends over 17 amino acids. Per the germline V gene, CDR1 is SGHRS and CDR2 is YFSETQ. V trimming: 0 bases; J trimming: 1 base; junction bases outside the gene matches: 9. Written as DNA, the CDR3 is TGCGCCAGCAGCTTGGGGGCAGGGGGGCCCCCGAACACTGAAGCTTTCTTT. Its protein product is CASSLGAGGPPNTEAFF.

V gene TRBV27 combines with J gene TRBJ1-4; D gene uncertain. V dropped 5 bases and J dropped 1 base, with 11 bases sitting between them. This CDR3 is built from 15 residues. The V gene's germline CDR1 is MNHEY and CDR2 SMNVEV (reference sequence). Written as DNA, the CDR3 is TGTGCCAGCAGTCCCCACGCCAGAACTAATGAAAAACTGTTTTTT. This gives the protein CASSPHARTNEKLFF.

The chain links TRBV7-9 to TRBJ2-1; D uncertain. The CDR3 contains 15 residues. Per germline, CDR1 SEHNR and CDR2 FQNEAQ (reference sequence). With 2 bases removed from V and 0 bases from J, the gap between germline ends came to 8 bases. The CDR3: CASSLLLPSYNEQFF. DNA for the CDR3: TGTGCCAGCAGCTTACTCCTTCCCTCCTACAATGAGCAGTTCTTC.

This chain uses TRBV9 with TRBJ2-5, with 7 bases matching TRBD2. This CDR3 has 14 residues. Unmatched junction bases numbered 4, after V lost 3 bases and J lost 2 bases. CDR1 SGDLS and CDR2 YYNGEE come from the germline V gene. The CDR3 nucleotides read TGTGCCAGCAGCGGTCCGGGACTACAAGAGACCCAGTACTTC. It translates to CASSGPGLQETQYF.

The chain uses TRBV29-1 and TRBJ2-2; D gene ambiguous. V gave up 1 base and J gave up 1 base, with 4 bases separating them. The CDR3 length is 13 residues. Germline V gives CDR1 SQVTM, CDR2 ANQGSEA. CDR3 DNA: TGCAGCGTTGAAGGACTGAACACCGGGGAGCTGTTTTTT. Protein: CSVEGLNTGELFF.

The chain recombines TRBV30 with TRBJ2-7, with 7 nucleotides matching TRBD2. Germline CDR1 reads GTSNPN; CDR2 reads SVGIG (reference sequence). This CDR3 has 15 amino acids. V shed 4 bases and J 0 bases; nucleotides not matched to a gene: 9. In DNA, the CDR3 is TGTGCCTGGACCCCATTAGCGGGTCTCTCCTACGAGCAGTACTTC. This translates into CAWTPLAGLSYEQYF.

The V call is TRBV4-2, the J call TRBJ2-7; a possible D gene is TRBD2 (5 bases). Trimming took 4 bases from V and 0 from J, leaving 10 bases between them. The V gene's germline CDR1 is LGHNA and CDR2 YNFKEQ. The CDR3 has 14 amino acids. CDR3 sequence (DNA): TGTGCCAGCAGCCTTGAAGGGAGCTCCTACGAGCAGTACTTC. This translates into CASSLEGSSYEQYF.

This rearrangement joins TRBV7-3 to TRBJ1-5; D unresolved. Per germline, CDR1 SGHTA and CDR2 FQGTGA. The CDR3 has 13 amino acids. V lost 5 bases and J lost 7, with 12 bases in between. This chain's CDR3 is CASSPEGGQPQHF. CDR3 coding DNA: TGTGCCAGCAGCCCAGAAGGAGGGCAGCCCCAGCATTTT. Supplemented by reference TRBV7-3 and TRBJ1-5, the full variable domain reads GAGVSQTPSNKVTEKGKYVELRCDPISGHTALYWYRQSLGQGPEFLIYFQGTGAADDSGLPNDRFFAVRPEGSVSTLKIQRTERGDSAVYLCASSPEGGQPQHFGDGTRLSIL.

The chain has TRBV9 and TRBJ2-5; D may be TRBD2 (6 bases). V dropped 0 bases and J dropped 4 bases, with 16 bases sitting between them. This CDR3 contains 16 residues. CDR1 and CDR2 from the germline V gene are SGDLS and YYNGEE. The CDR3 sequence is CASSVVGTGAGETQYF. CDR3 DNA: TGTGCCAGCAGCGTAGTCGGAACGGGAGCTGGAGAGACCCAGTACTTC.